This T cell receptor (beta chain) was profiled in a study of blood T cells in healthy people across ages. Study-wide results and caveats: Measured against age, TCR beta diversity per million T cells decreased in a roughly linear manner.

The sample holds a few counts of this clonotype. Its antigen remains unknown. The length of the CDR3 is 15 residues. The germline V gene has CDR1 SGHTA and CDR2 FQGNSA. The V end was cut by 5 bases, the J end by 7 bases, with 18 bases between. Together with a sample-barcoded 5' primer, a J-beta primer mix was included in a second PCR lasting roughly 6 to 12 cycles. Researchers report that a template-switch adaptor with 12 random nucleotides tagged each cDNA molecule. One entry per CDR3 protein, called by TCRdb with MiXCR from the 5' RACE reads. This sample has fewer than 2,000,000 distinct CDR3 sequences, with approximately 40% found just once.

The TCR was taken from a human donor in good health. The V gene is TRBV7-2, the J gene TRBJ1-5, with D tentatively TRBD1 (5 bases). The sample was blood. This CDR3 reads CASSPPGQVYQPQHF. The CDR3 region has the DNA TGTGCCAGCAGCCCCCCGGGGCAGGTCTACCAGCCCCAGCATTTT. The full variable domain, its missing parts supplied by reference TRBV7-2 and TRBJ1-5, is GAGVSQSPSNKVTEKGKDVELRCDPISGHTALYWYRQSLGQGLEFLIYFQGNSAPDKSGLPSDRFSAERTGGSVSTLTIQRTQQEDSAVYLCASSPPGQVYQPQHFGDGTRLSIL.